The clone carrying this T cell receptor beta chain was seen more than once but under ten times. The CDR3 has 14 amino acids. Germline V lookup: CDR1 GTSNPN, CDR2 SVGIG (reference sequence). V was trimmed by 0 bases and J by 9 bases, leaving 17 bases between them. The data are from a study of shared T cell receptors in the human thymus. Sequencing used immunoSEQ multiplex PCR; TCRdb keeps in-frame clones, though not all of them. The sample has hundreds of thousands of clones; more than 75% are singletons. This sample was also put to use in a study of human thymus T cells. That source adds: The source of the thymus tissue was resections taken during corrective heart surgery. V and J genes seemed to be used with bias in thymic and blood repertoires.

The source is a boy under two years old with a congenital heart defect. Sequenced material: thymocytes. This rearrangement joins TRBV30 to TRBJ2-5; D is undetermined. The CDR3 sequence: CAWSVWRLQPAQYF. The CDR3 bases are TGTGCCTGGAGTGTTTGGCGGCTCCAGCCGGCCCAGTACTTC.